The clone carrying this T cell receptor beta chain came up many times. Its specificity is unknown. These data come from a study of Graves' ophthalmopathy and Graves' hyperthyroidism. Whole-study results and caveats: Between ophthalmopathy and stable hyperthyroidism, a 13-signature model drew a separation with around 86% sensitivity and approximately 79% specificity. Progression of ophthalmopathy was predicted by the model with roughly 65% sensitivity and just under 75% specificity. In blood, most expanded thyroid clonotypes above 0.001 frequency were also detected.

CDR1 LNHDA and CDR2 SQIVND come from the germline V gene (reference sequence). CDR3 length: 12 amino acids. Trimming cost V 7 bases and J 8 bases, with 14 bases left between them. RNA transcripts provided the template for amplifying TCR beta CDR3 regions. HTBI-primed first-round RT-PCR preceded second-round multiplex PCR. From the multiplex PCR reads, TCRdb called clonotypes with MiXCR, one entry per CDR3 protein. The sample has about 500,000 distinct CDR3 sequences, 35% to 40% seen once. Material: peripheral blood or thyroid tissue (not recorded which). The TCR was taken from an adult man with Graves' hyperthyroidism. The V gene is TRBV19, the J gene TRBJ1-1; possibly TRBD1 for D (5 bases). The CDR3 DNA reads TGTGCCAGTATGGACCGGGACTCCGAAGCTTTCTTT. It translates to CASMDRDSEAFF.